This TCR beta chain was obtained from a study of cytomegalovirus exposure and HLA in healthy donors. Study results and limitations: Some V segments, including TRBV6-2 and TRBV6-3, were excluded as indistinguishable.

As concerns this clone: No antigen is known for it.

The germline V and J ends were trimmed by 2 bases and 0 bases, with 9 bases remaining between them. The CDR3 extends over 15 amino acids. CDR1 and CDR2 (germline): ENHRY, SYGVKD. PCR primers comprised 60 Vbeta and 13 Jbeta primers. Measured with immunoSEQ multiplex PCR; TCRdb has only the in-frame clones, and not every one. This table has around 120,000 clones, roughly four fifths appearing once. The sequence derives from a boy under 18 in good health and CMV-seronegative. Sequenced: PBMCs. The chain carries TRBV10-3 and TRBJ2-3; D unclear. The CDR3 loop reads CAISEGRTSTDTQYF. The CDR3 nucleotides read TGTGCCATCAGTGAGGGGCGAACTAGCACAGATACGCAGTATTTT.